A single sample gave rise to the 25 T cell receptor beta chains below, sequenced in a study of CD8+CD57+ T cells in acquired aplastic anemia. The patients chosen for sequencing had shown expansion of CD8+CD57+ cells (detected by flow cytometry). The study profiled TCR beta VDJ and CDR3 using genomic DNA as template. TCRdb reprocessed the reads with MiXCR, giving one entry per CDR3 protein. The sample consists of 150,000 or so distinct CDR3 sequences, roughly 48% of them appearing once. Sequencing was done on a sample of sorted CD4+, CD8+, or CD8+CD57+ T cells (not recorded which) from PBMCs. All receptors come from a human donor with aplastic anemia.

This clonotype was observed at least ten times. The V and J genes are TRBV9 and TRBJ2-3, with D uncertain. The CDR3 loop spans 11 amino acids. Germline V CDR1 and CDR2: SGDLS, YYNGEE. Trimming shortened V by 0 bases and J by 8 bases, and 4 bases separated the two germline ends. CDR3 DNA sequence: TGTGCCAGCAGCGTAGATGGTACGCAGTATTTT. As protein: CASSVDGTQYF.

The chain employs TRBV15 and TRBJ2-1, with TRBD1 matching over 7 bases. V gave up 3 bases and J gave up 9 bases; unmatched junction bases: 5. Germline CDR1 LNHNV, CDR2 YYDKDF (reference sequence). CDR3 length: 13 amino acids. CDR3 loop: CATSRDRNTEQFF. Written as DNA, the CDR3 is TGTGCCACCAGCAGGGACAGGAACACTGAGCAGTTCTTC.

This clonotype was seen a single time. V is TRBV19 and J is TRBJ1-5, with 8 positions matching TRBD1. After removal of 7 bases from V and 3 bases from J, the junction contained 8 bases not matched to a gene. CDR3 length: 15 amino acids. Germline V gene lookup returns CDR1 LNHDA and CDR2 SQIVND (reference sequence). The CDR3 DNA is TGTGCCAGTACCAGTCCGGGACAGGCCAATCAGCCCCAGCATTTT. Translated: CASTSPGQANQPQHF.

This clonotype has at least ten counts. V and J are TRBV5-4 and TRBJ2-3; maybe TRBD2 (5 bases). CDR1 and CDR2 from the germline V gene are SGHNT and YYREEE (reference sequence). V was pared by 4 bases and J by 2 bases, with 8 bases between. The CDR3 contains 13 residues. The CDR3 spells CASSPRDTDTQYF. Written as DNA, the CDR3 is TGTGCCAGCAGCCCGAGGGACACAGATACGCAGTATTTT.

This clonotype has more than one count but fewer than ten. The chain uses TRBV25-1 and TRBJ2-1; 14 nucleotides agree with TRBD2. The V segment lost 5 bases and the J segment 7 bases; nucleotides outside the gene matches: 7. The CDR3 is made up of 16 amino acids. The germline CDR1 and CDR2 sequences are MGHDK and SYGVNS. CDR3: CASSPLGTSGSNEQFF. The CDR3 DNA is TGTGCCAGCAGTCCCCTCGGGACTAGCGGGAGTAATGAGCAGTTCTTC.

V and J are TRBV27 and TRBJ2-7, with a weak D call TRBD1 (7 bases). Germline V gene lookup returns CDR1 MNHEY and CDR2 SMNVEV (reference sequence). The CDR3 covers 12 residues. Trimming left V 8 bases short and J 3 bases short, with 11 bases between. The CDR3 nucleotides read TGTGCCAGCGGAGGGACAGACTACGAGCAGTACTTC. This gives the protein CASGGTDYEQYF.

This chain links TRBV27 with TRBJ1-1; tentative D call: TRBD1 (6 bases). The CDR3 spans 16 residues. Between the trimmed V and J ends, which lost 3 bases and 2 bases, there was a span of 16 bases. Germline loops: CDR1 MNHEY, CDR2 SMNVEV (reference sequence). The CDR3 DNA reads TGTGCCAGCAGTTTGGGGGGCCAGGGGATAAACACTGAAGCTTTCTTT. Its protein is CASSLGGQGINTEAFF.

Worth noting for this clonotype: This could be a read error, since a much larger clone is one nucleotide away. The rearrangement joins TRBV2 to TRBJ1-1; unclear D gene. This CDR3 comprises 13 residues. Germline V gene lookup returns CDR1 SNHLY and CDR2 FYNNEI. The CDR3 loop is CASSRRPNTEALF. CDR3 sequence (DNA): TGTGCCAGCAGTCGCAGGCCGAACACTGAAGCTCTCTTT.

This clonotype was counted at least ten times. The chain carries TRBV7-3 and TRBJ2-2; 11 nucleotides match TRBD2. The CDR3 is 16 amino acids. The ends lost 3 bases at V and 7 bases at J; junction bases unmatched: 7. Germline CDR1 reads SGHTA; CDR2 reads FQGTGA. CDR3 DNA: TGTGCCAGCAGCTTTAGCGGGGGGGCCAACGGCGGGGAGCTGTTTTTT. Translated: CASSFSGGANGGELFF.

This sequence joins TRBV2 and TRBJ2-1; TRBD2 matches at 8 bases. Germline lookup yields CDR1 SNHLY and CDR2 FYNNEI. V shed 8 bases, J shed 2 bases, and the junction held 2 bases outside the gene matches. This CDR3 is 13 amino acids long. In DNA form, the CDR3 reads TGTGCCAGCCGGACTAGCCCCTACAATGAGCAGTTCTTC. This translates into CASRTSPYNEQFF.

For this clonotype: At one end the junction does not follow the germline gene, possibly because of a read error. This chain uses TRBV7-6 with TRBJ2-1; no clear D. CDR3 size: 12 residues. Looked up from germline, CDR1 is SGHVS and CDR2 is FNYEAQ. The DNA of the CDR3 is TGTGCCAGCAGTTTAGCCCTTAGTGAGCAGTTCTTC. As protein: CASSLALSEQFF.

The rearrangement joins TRBV6-2 or TRBV6-3 to TRBJ2-1; the match to TRBD2 covers 10 bases. The CDR3 is made up of 15 amino acids. V shed 7 bases, J shed 4 bases, and the junction held 7 bases outside the gene matches. The V gene's germline CDR1 is MNHEY and CDR2 SVGEGT. The CDR3 loop is CASMLAGAQYNEQFF. The CDR3 coding sequence is TGTGCCAGCATGCTAGCGGGGGCACAATACAATGAGCAGTTCTTC.

This clonotype was seen only a few times. The chain has TRBV18 and TRBJ2-3; no firm D call. Trimming took off 9 bases at V and 0 bases at J, with 10 bases between the two ends. CDR3 size: 13 residues. Germline V gene lookup returns CDR1 KGHSH and CDR2 LQKENI. The CDR3 sequence is CASRPSSTDTQYF. Written as DNA, the CDR3 is TGTGCCAGTCGCCCTTCTAGCACAGATACGCAGTATTTT.

The gene calls are TRBV19 and TRBJ1-1; D gene ambiguous. The CDR3 consists of 13 residues. Germline loops: CDR1 LNHDA, CDR2 SQIVND (reference sequence). Trimming left V 3 bases short and J 1 base short, with 6 bases between. The CDR3 reads CASSIPRNTEAFF. The CDR3 DNA reads TGTGCCAGTAGTATCCCGAGGAACACTGAAGCTTTCTTT.

Note on this clonotype: This clone may be a read error of a much larger clone one base away. The DNA of the CDR3 is TGTGCCAGCAGTACGGGGGTTCAAGGGACCCAGTACTTC. Residues: CASSTGVQGTQYF. The genes are TRBV12-3 or TRBV12-4 and TRBJ2-5; tentative D call: TRBD2 (6 bases). CDR3 length equals 13 residues.

This clonotype was detected only a few times. This chain links TRBV6-2 or TRBV6-3 with TRBJ2-7; D gene unclear. The V gene lost 4 bases and the J gene lost 0 bases, with 10 bases spanning the gap. There are 14 residues in the CDR3. The V gene's germline CDR1 is MNHEY and CDR2 SVGEGT. CDR3 nucleotide sequence: TGTGCCAGCAGTTCTAAAAGATTCTCCTACGAGCAGTACTTC. It yields the protein CASSSKRFSYEQYF.

The rearrangement links TRBV20-1 to TRBJ1-5; D uncertain. The ends were cut back, 3 bases at V and 5 bases at J, with 5 bases in the middle. Germline values: CDR1 DFQATT, CDR2 SNEGSKA (reference sequence). The CDR3 extends over 11 amino acids. The CDR3, as DNA: TGCAGTGCTAGTAGGGATCAGCCCCAGCATTTT. It codes for CSASRDQPQHF.

This clonotype appeared a single time. This clone may be a read error of a much larger clone one base away. This chain links TRBV20-1 with TRBJ1-2; 7 positions match TRBD1. CDR3 size: 13 residues. Germline values: CDR1 DFQATT, CDR2 SNEGSKA (reference sequence). CDR3: CRYRGQGVEGYTF. CDR3 nucleotide sequence: TGCAGATATCGGGGGCAGGGGGTGGAAGGCTACACCTTC.

This chain links TRBV3-1 with TRBJ2-1, with D possibly being TRBD2 (5 bases). The CDR3 is 17 residues long. Trimming shortened V by 0 bases and J by 6 bases, and 18 bases separated the two germline ends. Germline V gives CDR1 LGHDT, CDR2 YNNKEL (reference sequence). The CDR3 loop is CASSQDFKGLGLNEQFF. Here the CDR3 DNA reads TGTGCCAGCAGCCAAGATTTTAAGGGCCTTGGACTCAATGAGCAGTTCTTC.

The rearrangement uses TRBV7-3 and TRBJ2-1; TRBD2 agrees at 7 bases. V shed 3 bases, J shed 7 bases, and the junction held 0 bases outside the gene matches. The germline V gene has CDR1 SGHTA and CDR2 FQGTGA. CDR3 length: 12 residues. The CDR3 sequence: CASSFSGNEQFF. In DNA form, the CDR3 reads TGTGCCAGCAGCTTTAGCGGGAATGAGCAGTTCTTC.

This clonotype was observed a handful of times. The chain couples TRBV7-9 to TRBJ2-7, with 12 bases identical to TRBD1. The CDR3 is 15 residues long. Trimming removed 6 bases from V and 4 bases from J; junction bases left unmatched: 7. Germline CDR1 and CDR2: SEHNR and FQNEAQ (reference sequence). The CDR3, as DNA: TGTGCCAGCAGTCCCGGGACAGGGGGCAATTACGAGCAGTACTTC. Amino acids: CASSPGTGGNYEQYF. Looking up the rest from reference TRBV7-9 and TRBJ2-7 gives the full variable domain: DTGVSQNPRHKITKRGQNVTFRCDPISEHNRLYWYRQTLGQGPEFLTYFQNEAQLEKSRLLSDRFSAERPKGSFSTLEIQRTEQGDSAMYLCASSPGTGGNYEQYFGPGTRLTVT.

The CDR3, as DNA: TGTGCCAGCAGCCACCTATTACCGGGACAGGGGGCGAGTACGCAGTATTTT. This encodes CASSHLLPGQGASTQYF. V usage is TRBV9 and J usage is TRBJ2-3; 12 nucleotides align to TRBD1. The CDR3 covers 17 residues. CDR1 and CDR2 (germline): SGDLS, YYNGEE. Unmatched junction bases numbered 14, after V lost 4 bases and J lost 8 bases.

The chain links TRBV29-1 to TRBJ1-1; maybe TRBD1 (6 bases). Trimming shortened V by 6 bases and J by 4 bases, and 15 bases separated the two germline ends. Germline V CDR1 and CDR2: SQVTM, ANQGSEA. This CDR3 is built from 13 residues. The CDR3 spells CSVAGQFVTEAFF. For the CDR3, the DNA is TGCAGCGTAGCCGGACAGTTTGTCACTGAAGCTTTCTTT.

This clonotype was detected many times. The rearrangement links TRBV25-1 to TRBJ2-2; D gene unclear. V was shortened by 3 bases and J by 0 bases, with 8 bases between the two germline ends. Germline V gene lookup returns CDR1 MGHDK and CDR2 SYGVNS. This CDR3 comprises 15 residues. The CDR3 here is CASSEWQTNTGELFF. The CDR3 DNA reads as TGTGCCAGCAGTGAGTGGCAGACGAACACCGGGGAGCTGTTTTTT. The full variable domain, with the rest looked up from reference TRBV25-1 and TRBJ2-2, is EADIYQTPRYLVIGTGKKITLECSQTMGHDKMYWYQQDPGMELHLIHYSYGVNSTEKGDLSSESTVSRIRTEHFPLTLESARPSHTSQYLCASSEWQTNTGELFFGEGSRLTVL.

This clonotype has just a few counts. This chain joins TRBV20-1 and TRBJ2-7; perhaps TRBD1 as D (6 bases). V lost 7 bases and J 9 bases, leaving 16 bases between the germline ends. CDR3 length equals 11 residues. The V gene's germline CDR1 is DFQATT and CDR2 SNEGSKA (reference sequence). The CDR3 reads CSVTPGQRQYF. The CDR3 DNA reads as TGCAGTGTTACCCCCGGACAGAGGCAGTACTTC.